These 10 T cell receptor beta chains were all obtained from the same sample, sequenced in a study of T cells in Graves' hyperthyroidism and ophthalmopathy. Researchers took RNA transcripts and amplified the TCR beta CDR3 regions from them. Initially, a first-round RT-PCR of the TCR CDR3 employed the HTBI primer set. MiXCR, run by TCRdb on the multiplex PCR reads, gives a single entry per CDR3 protein. The sample shows about 640,000 distinct CDR3 sequences, more than 20% of them seen only once. The sample comprised blood. Every receptor here comes from a man aged 25-45 years with Graves' ophthalmopathy.

The rearrangement links TRBV3-2 to TRBJ1-5. TRBV3-2 is assigned pseudogene status. This CDR3 is built from 12 residues. The CDR3 region has the DNA TGTGTCAGCAGCCAAGATCAACAGCCCCAGCATTTT. Protein sequence: CVSSQDQQPQHF.

For this clonotype: At one end the junction does not follow the germline gene, possibly because of a read error. The chain combines TRBV2 with TRBJ2-7; maybe TRBD2 (5 bases). The germline V gene encodes CDR1 SNHLY and CDR2 FYNNEI. The CDR3 is 13 residues long. CDR3 protein: CAISAGVQYEQYF. The DNA for the CDR3 is TGTGCCATCAGTGCCGGGGTACAGTACGAGCAGTACTTC.

This clonotype appeared a few times. The chain joins TRBV20-1 to TRBJ1-2; D call uncertain. The CDR3 consists of 13 residues. Germline assignment: CDR1 DFQATT and CDR2 SNEGSKA (reference sequence). The V end lost 0 bases, the J end lost 2 bases, and 7 bases lay between the germline ends. Here the CDR3 DNA reads TGCAGTGCTAGAGATTCTGAGAACTATGGCTACACCTTC. Protein product: CSARDSENYGYTF.

The chain combines TRBV6-2 or TRBV6-3 with TRBJ1-5; 8 nucleotides match TRBD1. CDR3 length: 14 amino acids. Germline lookup yields CDR1 MNHEY and CDR2 SVGEGT. The junction had 8 bases not matched to a gene; V was cut back by 5 bases and J by 8 bases. The CDR3 here is CASSTGTGFKPQHF. The CDR3 DNA reads TGTGCCAGCAGTACCGGGACAGGTTTTAAGCCCCAGCATTTT.

This clonotype was seen many times. This rearrangement joins TRBV30 to TRBJ1-2, with TRBD1 as a possible D gene (6 bases). This CDR3 comprises 12 residues. Trimming stripped 1 base from V and 8 bases from J, with 11 bases between. The V gene's germline CDR1 is GTSNPN and CDR2 SVGIG (reference sequence). CDR3: CAWSAGVTGYTF. The CDR3 DNA reads as TGTGCCTGGAGTGCAGGGGTTACGGGCTACACCTTC.

The chain employs TRBV7-8 and TRBJ2-7, with 12 bases that match TRBD2. The V gene end was trimmed by 0 bases and the J gene end by 8 bases; junction bases not matched to a gene: 11. Looked up from germline, CDR1 is SGHVS and CDR2 is FQNEAQ. The CDR3 consists of 17 residues. This chain's CDR3 is CASSLAQSSGRVGKQYF. CDR3 nucleotide sequence: TGTGCCAGCAGCTTAGCTCAGTCTAGCGGGAGGGTCGGCAAGCAGTACTTC.

This clonotype appeared many times. The chain carries TRBV6-2 or TRBV6-3 and TRBJ2-1, with D unresolved. Germline CDR1 MNHEY, CDR2 SVGEGT. This CDR3 has 14 residues. Trimming took off 1 base at V and 5 bases at J, with 9 bases between the two ends. Here the CDR3 DNA reads TGTGCCAGCAGTTACTTGGCGGTACACAATGAGCAGTTCTTC. Translating it yields CASSYLAVHNEQFF.

This clonotype was counted a few times. The V and J genes are TRBV4-1 and TRBJ2-5, with unresolved D. The germline gives CDR1 MGHRA, CDR2 YSYEKL. V gave up 0 bases and J gave up 5 bases, with 10 bases separating them. The CDR3 extends over 14 amino acids. CDR3 sequence reads: CASSQDDPSETQYF. DNA of the CDR3: TGCGCCAGCAGCCAAGACGACCCGTCCGAGACCCAGTACTTC.

In its sample, this clonotype was seen many times. The chain couples TRBV30 to TRBJ1-1; 7 bases map to TRBD1. CDR1 is GTSNPN and CDR2 is SVGIG in the germline V gene (reference sequence). Unmatched junction bases numbered 19, after V lost 3 bases and J lost 12 bases. This CDR3 has 15 amino acids. CDR3 in amino acids: CAWRQPGQTSSGTFF. CDR3 coding DNA: TGTGCCTGGAGGCAACCGGGACAGACTTCCTCGGGGACTTTCTTT. Full variable domain (missing parts from reference TRBV30 and TRBJ1-1): SQTIHQWPATLVQPVGSPLSLECTVEGTSNPNLYWYRQAAGRGLQLLFYSVGIGQISSEVPQNLSASRPQDRQFILSSKKLLLSDSGFYLCAWRQPGQTSSGTFFGQGTRLTVV.

This clonotype was counted only a few times. This chain joins TRBV7-3 and TRBJ2-2; no definite D call. This CDR3 is 14 amino acids long. The germline V gene encodes CDR1 SGHTA and CDR2 FQGTGA. V was cut by 5 bases and J by 6 bases, with 13 bases left in between. The CDR3 region is CASSPVLSAGELFF. CDR3 nucleotides: TGTGCCAGCAGCCCGGTGCTCTCGGCCGGGGAGCTGTTTTTT.